The TCR beta chain described here comes from a study of T cell responses to AZD1222 COVID-19 vaccine. Overall study findings and caveats: Clonal diversity may have been underestimated, and the donors were mostly white British, with more females than males.

Concerning this clone itself: Its antigen remains unidentified.

Produced via immunoSEQ multiplex PCR; TCRdb's table is partial and in-frame only. This sample has more than 75,000 clones, with over 80% found just once. This CDR3 has 12 amino acids. The V and J ends lost 1 base and 2 bases respectively, with 5 bases between them. Germline CDR1 and CDR2: GTSNPN and SVGIG (reference sequence). V and J are TRBV30 and TRBJ1-2; unclear D gene. The source of this sequence is an adult in good health. The sample here was peripheral blood, taken on day 0 of AZD1222 vaccination. CDR3 sequence reads: CAWSGGNYGYTF. CDR3 nucleotide sequence: TGTGCCTGGAGTGGAGGGAACTATGGCTACACCTTC. The full variable domain, its missing parts supplied by reference TRBV30 and TRBJ1-2, is SQTIHQWPATLVQPVGSPLSLECTVEGTSNPNLYWYRQAAGRGLQLLFYSVGIGQISSEVPQNLSASRPQDRQFILSSKKLLLSDSGFYLCAWSGGNYGYTFGSGTRLTVV.